The present entry profiles one T cell receptor (beta chain) with its context. Its antigen is not yet known. Base quality data are lacking; no much larger clone is found one base away. Between the V and J ends, shortened by 5 bases and 0 bases respectively, the junction contains 10 bases. Taken from cysteine to phenylalanine, the CDR3 has 15 residues. Just CDR3 DNA is preserved here, 45 bases in frame from base 1. CDR1 and CDR2 are drawn from the germline V gene (reference sequence): LNHDA, SQIVND. This sample stems from a study of blood T cell repertoires in COVID-19 (dated by TCRdb to the early 2020s). Broadly, across the study: Collaborator samples came from the United States, Italy and Spain and covered acute and convalescent phases of COVID-19. The prospective study material was composed of cDNA or gDNA derived from T cells, B-cell-depleted T cells, or PBMCs. Subjects who had been exposed to COVID-19, were actively infected with it, or had recovered from it provided the deeply sampled blood TCRbeta repertoires that made up the dataset. The repertoires were released in a freely available public database intended as a resource for research on the immune response to SARS-CoV-2. Samples were obtained from the ongoing ImmuneRACE study (first 160 participants) and from some 1,200 subjects provided by 6 global collaborators. Nearly every sample came with metadata listing a de-identified subject ID, COVID-19 status, age in years and sex. Where available, HLA class I and class II types were taken from metadata supplied by the sample provider and were not determined by assay-based typing. Overall study results and their limits: The quantity of clinical and demographic metadata differed by source and by participant and was supplied without curation.

Whole blood was collected in K2EDTA tubes by collaborating institutions according to the institutions' own protocols. For TCRbeta analysis, collaborator samples were shipped as frozen whole blood, as isolated PBMCs, or as DNA extracted from either sample type. TCRbeta CDR3 regions were amplified from genomic DNA using the immunoSEQ Assay, a bias-controlled multiplex PCR. The authors' pipeline ran thus. Within the assay, amplification of reference gene primers was used to estimate how many nucleated cells each sample contained. To quantify the absolute abundance of each unique TCRbeta CDR3 rearrangement, sequence reads were collapsed and filtered. For each sample, productive Simpson clonality was calculated by taking the square root of Simpson's diversity index across productive rearrangements. The immuneACCESS repertoire file appears here via TCRdb, limited to in-frame rearrangements. These files lack a portion of the clones; in checked studies, under half of the deficit traces to unresolved V genes, and the cause of the others is not known. That table furnishes V, J and clone size, whereas the DNA furnished D and trimming. The sample table lists 25,000 to 35,000 clones, 65% to 90% of them with a count of one. The top ten hold under 8% of the sample.

The V and J segments used are TRBV19 and TRBJ1-4; the D gene is not confidently resolved. The sequence came from a man aged 55 to 70 with active COVID-19. Material: peripheral blood. The DNA is TGTGCCAGTAGTGGGCACAGCACAACTAATGAAAAACTGTTTTTT. Its protein is CASSGHSTTNEKLFF.